The 14 T cell receptor beta chains below were found in one sample sequenced in a study of early T cells in non-severe SARS-CoV-2 infection. TCRdb re-analysed the 5' RACE reads in MiXCR, keeping a single row per CDR3 protein. The data contain some 70,000 distinct CDR3 sequences, around 9% of them singletons. Material: whole blood. Source of these receptors: an adult who was a healthcare worker with PCR-confirmed SARS-CoV-2 infection or an uninfected control (not recorded which).

Many counts were recorded for this clonotype. The chain joins TRBV7-9 to TRBJ1-1; TRBD1 is a possible D gene (5 bases). V dropped 8 bases and J dropped 8 bases, with 15 bases sitting between them. Per the germline V gene, CDR1 is SEHNR and CDR2 is FQNEAQ (reference sequence). The CDR3 is 12 amino acids. In DNA form, the CDR3 reads TGTGCCAGCCGCTCCGACAGAGGAGAAGCTTTCTTT. This encodes CASRSDRGEAFF.

The genes are TRBV29-1 and TRBJ2-3; TRBD2 is a possible D gene (7 bases). V lost 6 bases and J 4 bases, leaving 17 bases between the germline ends. The CDR3 has 14 residues. The V gene's germline CDR1 is SQVTM and CDR2 ANQGSEA. The CDR3 DNA reads as TGCAGCGTGCCGGGGAGGGGGATGGCAGATACGCAGTATTTT. This sequence encodes CSVPGRGMADTQYF.

This clonotype was counted at least ten times. V and J are TRBV7-6 and TRBJ2-1; weak D call: TRBD2 (6 bases). From germline, CDR1 is SGHVS and CDR2 FNYEAQ. Trimming removed 3 bases from V and 6 bases from J, with 15 bases in between. CDR3 length: 15 residues. The DNA of the CDR3 is TGTGCCAGCAGCTTGTGGCGGGGATACGCCAATGAGCAGTTCTTC. Its protein is CASSLWRGYANEQFF. The variable domain in full, with the rest retrieved from reference TRBV7-6 and TRBJ2-1, is GAGVSQSPRYKVTKRGQDVALRCDPISGHVSLYWYRQALGQGPEFLTYFNYEAQQDKSGLPNDRFSAERPEGSISTLTIQRTEQRDSAMYRCASSLWRGYANEQFFGPGTRLTVL.

In this sample, this clonotype turned up many times. CDR3 in DNA: TGTGCCAGCAGTATAAACCCCCGTGGAAATCAGCCCCAGCATTTT. Its translation is CASSINPRGNQPQHF. The chain is built from TRBV27 and TRBJ1-5; D is undetermined. V was shortened by 5 bases and J by 4 bases, with 15 bases between the two germline ends. The CDR3 is made up of 15 amino acids. The germline V gene has CDR1 MNHEY and CDR2 SMNVEV (reference sequence).

This clonotype was counted at least ten times. The chain combines TRBV28 with TRBJ2-7, with D maybe TRBD2 (5 bases). From germline, CDR1 is MDHEN and CDR2 SYDVKM. V lost 2 bases and J lost 1, with 9 bases in between. The CDR3 has 14 residues. The CDR3 DNA is TGTGCCAGCAGTTTAGCGGGCCATTCCTACGAGCAGTACTTC. Protein: CASSLAGHSYEQYF.

Ten or more counts support this clonotype. The rearrangement links TRBV2 to TRBJ2-6; the match to TRBD2 covers 14 bases. The V segment lost 6 bases and the J segment 2 bases; nucleotides outside the gene matches: 12. Germline V gives CDR1 SNHLY, CDR2 FYNNEI. The CDR3 totals 20 residues. CDR3 sequence: CASRPGGLAGVVTGANVLTF. In DNA form, the CDR3 reads TGTGCCAGCAGACCTGGGGGACTAGCGGGAGTGGTGACTGGGGCCAACGTCCTGACTTTC. The variable domain in full, completed from reference TRBV2 and TRBJ2-6, reads EPEVTQTPSHQVTQMGQEVILRCVPISNHLYFYWYRQILGQKVEFLVSFYNNEISEKSEIFDDQFSVERPDGSNFTLKIRSTKLEDSAMYFCASRPGGLAGVVTGANVLTFGAGSRLTVL.

At least ten counts were recorded for this clonotype. CDR3 sequence (DNA): TGTGCCAGCTCACTAACTAGCGCGCAAGAGACCCAGTACTTC. Translation: CASSLTSAQETQYF. The rearrangement joins TRBV18 to TRBJ2-5, with TRBD2 identical over 7 bases. J gave up 2 bases and V 4 bases, and 4 bases lay outside the gene matches. The CDR3 runs to 14 residues. Germline V gene data show CDR1 as KGHSH and CDR2 as LQKENI. The complete variable domain, with remaining parts taken from reference TRBV18 and TRBJ2-5, reads NAGVMQNPRHLVRRRGQEARLRCSPMKGHSHVYWYRQLPEEGLKFMVYLQKENIIDESGMPKERFSAEFPKEGPSILRIQQVVRGDSAAYFCASSLTSAQETQYFGPGTRLLVL.

This clonotype has just a few counts. CDR3 sequence reads: CSASSPSGAPDTQYF. The CDR3 DNA follows: TGCAGTGCTAGTAGTCCTAGCGGCGCCCCAGATACGCAGTATTTT. This sequence joins TRBV20-1 and TRBJ2-3; 7 bases match TRBD2. The germline V gene has CDR1 DFQATT and CDR2 SNEGSKA (reference sequence). V dropped 3 bases and J dropped 4; count of bases not matched to a gene: 10. The CDR3 is 15 residues long.

This clonotype was found many times. The chain is built from TRBV24-1 and TRBJ1-1, with D tentatively TRBD1 (6 bases). CDR3 size: 13 residues. The germline V gene has CDR1 KGHDR and CDR2 SFDVKD. Trimming pared 3 bases from V and 5 bases from J, leaving 9 bases between. The CDR3 protein is CATSDQGRTEAFF. Written as DNA, the CDR3 is TGTGCCACCAGTGATCAGGGGAGGACTGAAGCTTTCTTT.

This clonotype was counted only a few times. The chain combines TRBV29-1 with TRBJ2-5; D perhaps matches TRBD1 (6 bases). The CDR3 has 13 residues. V was trimmed by 3 bases and J by 5 bases, leaving 13 bases between them. The germline V gene encodes CDR1 SQVTM and CDR2 ANQGSEA. The DNA of the CDR3 is TGCAGCGTTGATCAGGCCGGACAGGAGACCCAGTACTTC. Its translation: CSVDQAGQETQYF.

This clonotype was seen repeatedly, ten times or more. This chain links TRBV6-2 or TRBV6-3 with TRBJ2-5; 10 bases are shared with TRBD2. Germline lookup yields CDR1 MNHEY and CDR2 SVGEGT. V trimming: 4 bases; J trimming: 7 bases; junction bases outside the gene matches: 9. This CDR3 spans 15 amino acids. This chain's CDR3 is CASSWTSGEYGTQYF. As DNA, the CDR3 is TGTGCCAGCAGTTGGACTAGCGGAGAGTATGGGACCCAGTACTTC.

At least ten counts were recorded for this clonotype. V is TRBV7-2 and J is TRBJ2-3; 13 bases are shared with TRBD2. The CDR3 covers 16 residues. Germline CDR1 is SGHTA and CDR2 is FQGNSA. The J segment lost 6 bases and the V segment lost 3 bases, leaving 6 bases of the junction unmatched. The CDR3 loop reads CASSLGGLAGADTQYF. Written as DNA, the CDR3 is TGTGCCAGCAGCTTGGGAGGACTAGCGGGAGCTGATACGCAGTATTTT.

The sample holds a few counts of this clonotype. An end of the junction differs from the germline gene, which may be a read error. The chain employs TRBV5-5 and TRBJ2-2, with 12 bases matching TRBD2. CDR3 size: 15 residues. Per germline, CDR1 SGHKS and CDR2 YYEKEE (reference sequence). The CDR3 DNA reads as TGTGTCAGCAGCCGACTAGCGGGAGAGGGCGGGGAGCTGTTTTTT. Its protein product is CVSSRLAGEGGELFF.

The chain carries TRBV2 and TRBJ2-2; 8 nucleotides align to TRBD2. The CDR3 is made up of 15 amino acids. V trimming: 5 bases; J trimming: 4 bases; junction bases outside the gene matches: 6. CDR1 is SNHLY and CDR2 is FYNNEI in the germline V gene. CDR3 region: CASSRGTSGTGELFF. The CDR3 DNA follows: TGTGCCAGCAGTAGAGGAACTAGCGGCACCGGGGAGCTGTTTTTT.